Listed here are 30 T cell receptor beta chains from one sample, sequenced in a study of OX40 agonist ivuxolimab in advanced cancers. Method: immunoSEQ multiplex PCR; TCRdb's copy keeps in-frame clones and lacks some. The sample yields 130,000 or so clones, less than 95% seen once. The sequences come from CD4+ or CD8+ T cells sorted from blood, collected in a trial of the OX40 agonist ivuxolimab. Receptors were obtained from an adult with an advanced solid tumor such as melanoma, head and neck, liver or kidney cancer.

In its sample, this clone was seen once. The V and J genes are TRBV5-1 and TRBJ1-1, with a tentative D call TRBD1 (6 bases). Trimming stripped 6 bases from V and 0 bases from J, with 12 bases between. Germline loops: CDR1 SGHRS, CDR2 YFSETQ. This CDR3 contains 14 residues. The CDR3 sequence is CASTMTGLNTEAFF. The CDR3 DNA sequence: TGCGCCAGCACCATGACAGGATTGAACACTGAAGCTTTCTTT.

This chain links TRBV27 with TRBJ2-2; D perhaps matches TRBD2 (6 bases). Deletions cut 4 bases from V and 5 bases from J, with 11 bases between. Germline V CDR1 and CDR2: MNHEY, SMNVEV (reference sequence). This CDR3 comprises 14 residues. The CDR3 is CASSWERATGELFF. CDR3 sequence (DNA): TGTGCCAGCAGTTGGGAGCGGGCGACCGGGGAGCTGTTTTTT.

The rearrangement uses TRBV10-3 and TRBJ2-7; D tentatively fits TRBD1 or TRBD2 (5 bases each). CDR1 is ENHRY and CDR2 is SYGVKD in the germline V gene. Trimming took 4 bases from V and 4 from J, leaving 11 bases between them. The CDR3 contains 13 residues. The CDR3 DNA sequence: TGTGCCATCAGTGGGCCGGGGCCGTACGAGCAGTACTTC. It is translated as CAISGPGPYEQYF.

As concerns this clone: Different DNA sequences within this sample yield the same CDR3. The CDR3 nucleotides are TGTGCCAGCAGTGGGACAGGATCGGCGTATCAGCCCCAGCATTTT. Translated, it gives CASSGTGSAYQPQHF. The chain employs TRBV2 and TRBJ1-5; TRBD1 matches 7 bases. The V gene's germline CDR1 is SNHLY and CDR2 FYNNEI. J lost 5 bases, V lost 4 bases, and 8 bases had no gene match. The CDR3 is 15 residues long.

The chain carries TRBV5-1 and TRBJ1-4; D is uncertain. Germline V gene lookup returns CDR1 SGHRS and CDR2 YFSETQ. Trimming took 3 bases from V and 0 from J, leaving 6 bases between them. This CDR3 spans 14 amino acids. The CDR3 loop reads CASSSTATNEKLFF. CDR3 nucleotide sequence: TGCGCCAGCAGCTCGACGGCAACTAATGAAAAACTGTTTTTT.

The V and J genes are TRBV15 and TRBJ1-5; 7 bases align to TRBD1. The V gene end was trimmed by 7 bases and the J gene end by 5 bases; junction bases not matched to a gene: 5. The CDR3 is 13 residues long. Germline V gives CDR1 LNHNV, CDR2 YYDKDF (reference sequence). The CDR3 DNA reads TGTGCCACCACGGGACAGCGGGATCAGCCCCAGCATTTT. It translates to CATTGQRDQPQHF.

V gene TRBV27 combines with J gene TRBJ2-3; D unresolved. The germline V gene encodes CDR1 MNHEY and CDR2 SMNVEV (reference sequence). The V gene lost 6 bases and the J gene lost 1 base, with 11 bases spanning the gap. The CDR3 has 14 amino acids. The CDR3 here is CASRRTDGTDTQYF. Here the CDR3 DNA reads TGTGCCAGCAGGAGGACGGACGGCACAGATACGCAGTATTTT.

J is TRBJ2-1 and V is TRBV19; D is undetermined. The CDR3 runs 14 residues. Germline V gene sequence: CDR1 LNHDA, CDR2 SQIVND (reference sequence). The germline V and J ends were trimmed by 7 bases and 7 bases, with 17 bases remaining between them. CDR3 nucleotides: TGTGCCAGTAACAGCAGGCGTGGTGAGAATGAGCAGTTCTTC. Its protein is CASNSRRGENEQFF. The complete variable domain, with remaining parts taken from reference TRBV19 and TRBJ2-1, reads DGGITQSPKYLFRKEGQNVTLSCEQNLNHDAMYWYRQDPGQGLRLIYYSQIVNDFQKGDIAEGYSVSREKKESFPLTVTSAQKNPTAFYLCASNSRRGENEQFFGPGTRLTVL.

The V and J genes are TRBV11-3 and TRBJ1-3; no clear D gene. Germline CDR1 is SGHNT and CDR2 is YENEEA. There are 14 residues in the CDR3. The germline V and J ends were trimmed by 2 bases and 0 bases, with 5 bases remaining between them. CDR3 DNA: TGTGCCAGCAGCTTATCAGCCTCTGGAAACACCATATATTTT. Translation: CASSLSASGNTIYF. Full variable domain (remainder filled in from reference TRBV11-3 and TRBJ1-3): EAGVVQSPRYKIIEKKQPVAFWCNPISGHNTLYWYLQNLGQGPELLIRYENEEAVDDSQLPKDRFSAERLKGVDSTLKIQPAELGDSAVYLCASSLSASGNTIYFGEGSWLTVV.

The CDR3 protein is CSVGGVGREKLFF. As DNA, the CDR3 is TGCAGCGTTGGGGGGGTTGGTCGAGAAAAACTGTTTTTT. J is TRBJ1-4 and V is TRBV29-1, with D possibly TRBD1 on 5 matching bases. The V gene lost 4 bases and the J gene lost 8 bases, with 14 bases spanning the gap. CDR3 length equals 13 residues. Germline V gene data show CDR1 as SQVTM and CDR2 as ANQGSEA. The entire variable domain, with the rest obtained from reference TRBV29-1 and TRBJ1-4, is as follows: SAVISQKPSRDICQRGTSLTIQCQVDSQVTMMFWYRQQPGQSLTLIATANQGSEATYESGFVIDKFPISRPNLTFSTLTVSNMSPEDSSIYLCSVGGVGREKLFFGSGTQLSVL.

In its sample, this clone was seen once. This rearrangement joins TRBV5-1 to TRBJ1-2, with D perhaps matching TRBD1 (6 bases). Germline V gene sequence: CDR1 SGHRS, CDR2 YFSETQ. This CDR3 comprises 14 residues. Trimming removed 4 bases at V and 8 bases at J, with 18 bases between. The CDR3 DNA reads TGCGCCAGCAGCCAGTTACGCGGGGGCGACGGCTACACCTTC. Translated, it gives CASSQLRGGDGYTF.

The chain uses TRBV5-8 and TRBJ2-4; 7 bases agree with TRBD1. Germline assignment: CDR1 SGHTS and CDR2 YDEGEE. The CDR3 length is 16 residues. The junction had 13 bases not matched to a gene; V was cut back by 4 bases and J by 6 bases. The CDR3 reads CASSMTGSRSGNIQYF. The CDR3 DNA reads as TGTGCCAGCAGCATGACAGGGAGTCGATCTGGAAACATTCAGTACTTC.

The CDR3 sequence: CAISEPGTVFGEQYF. The CDR3 region has the DNA TGTGCCATCAGTGAGCCCGGGACAGTTTTTGGCGAGCAGTACTTC. The chain combines TRBV10-3 with TRBJ2-7; 7 bases match TRBD1. Germline loops: CDR1 ENHRY, CDR2 SYGVKD. Trimming at V came to 2 bases and at J to 6 bases, leaving 10 bases not matched to a gene. The CDR3 consists of 15 residues.

The V gene is TRBV6-1, the J gene TRBJ1-3; D is possibly TRBD1 (5 bases). The CDR3 runs to 16 residues. V was trimmed by 0 bases and J by 0 bases, leaving 9 bases between them. The germline V gene encodes CDR1 MNHNS and CDR2 SASEGT. In DNA form, the CDR3 reads TGTGCCAGCAGTGAAGCGGGGGGAGTCTCTGGAAACACCATATATTTT. Its translation is CASSEAGGVSGNTIYF.

The J gene is TRBJ1-6, the V gene TRBV10-2, with no clear D. The V gene's germline CDR1 is WSHSY and CDR2 SAAADI. Trimming pared 7 bases from V and 7 bases from J, leaving 11 bases between. This CDR3 is built from 13 residues. The CDR3 bases are TGCGCCAGCACGGCCTCAGAGAATTCACCCCTCCACTTT. Translated: CASTASENSPLHF.

The chain carries TRBV6-6 and TRBJ2-3; D ambiguous. Per the germline V gene, CDR1 is MNHNY and CDR2 is SVGAGI (reference sequence). CDR3 size: 12 residues. V lost 6 bases, J lost 4 bases, and 8 bases lay in between. The CDR3 protein is CASSLNADTQYF. CDR3 nucleotide sequence: TGTGCCAGCAGCCTAAACGCAGATACGCAGTATTTT.

This sequence joins TRBV28 and TRBJ2-5; 10 nucleotides align to TRBD2. Per the germline V gene, CDR1 is MDHEN and CDR2 is SYDVKM. The CDR3 is 17 residues long. Trimming removed 8 bases from V and 5 bases from J; junction bases left unmatched: 17. The CDR3 protein is CASGPTSGTLLLETQYF. CDR3 in DNA: TGTGCCAGCGGCCCCACTAGCGGGACTTTGCTTTTGGAGACCCAGTACTTC.

This chain connects TRBV10-3 to TRBJ2-7, with 8 bases aligning to TRBD2. CDR1 and CDR2 from the germline V gene are ENHRY and SYGVKD. The J segment lost 0 bases and the V segment lost 6 bases, leaving 1 base of the junction unmatched. There are 13 residues in the CDR3. This CDR3 is CAIRSGSSYEQYF. The CDR3 region has the DNA TGTGCCATCAGAAGCGGGAGCTCCTACGAGCAGTACTTC.

This chain joins TRBV6-6 and TRBJ1-1, with 8 bases lining up with TRBD1. Germline CDR1 MNHNY, CDR2 SVGAGI (reference sequence). The length of the CDR3 is 14 residues. V trimming: 3 bases; J trimming: 5 bases; junction bases outside the gene matches: 5. CDR3 sequence (DNA): TGTGCCAGCAGTTATCAGGGGGCGGTGACTGAAGCTTTCTTT. It encodes CASSYQGAVTEAFF.

This clone was recorded only once. The genes are TRBV9 and TRBJ2-7, with TRBD1 matching over 12 bases. The CDR3 has 17 residues. Germline-derived CDR1 and CDR2 are SGDLS and YYNGEE. The ends lost 4 bases at V and 4 bases at J; junction bases unmatched: 12. The CDR3 region is CASSFTGTGGAIYEQYF. CDR3 DNA: TGTGCCAGCAGCTTTACCGGGACAGGGGGCGCGATATACGAGCAGTACTTC.

This chain uses TRBV19 with TRBJ2-2, with TRBD2 matching over 14 bases. V was pared by 7 bases and J by 5 bases, with 9 bases of the junction left unmatched. Germline V gene data show CDR1 as LNHDA and CDR2 as SQIVND (reference sequence). The CDR3 contains 17 residues. The CDR3 spells CASTQTSGRAGTGELFF. CDR3 bases: TGTGCCAGTACCCAGACTAGCGGGAGGGCGGGGACCGGGGAGCTGTTTTTT. Full variable domain (remainder filled in from reference TRBV19 and TRBJ2-2): DGGITQSPKYLFRKEGQNVTLSCEQNLNHDAMYWYRQDPGQGLRLIYYSQIVNDFQKGDIAEGYSVSREKKESFPLTVTSAQKNPTAFYLCASTQTSGRAGTGELFFGEGSRLTVL.

The J gene is TRBJ2-7, the V gene TRBV4-3; TRBD1 matches 9 bases. The CDR3 totals 15 residues. Looked up from germline, CDR1 is LGHNA and CDR2 is YSLEER. V lost 3 bases and J lost 4; bases outside the gene matches: 7. The CDR3, as DNA: TGCGCCAGCAGCCACACGGGACAGGGAAGGTACGAGCAGTACTTC. This codes for CASSHTGQGRYEQYF.

The J gene is TRBJ2-5, the V gene TRBV7-2, with TRBD2 matching over 9 bases. The end of the DNA aligns better with TRBJ2-7, so the J call may be wrong. The V gene's germline CDR1 is SGHTA and CDR2 FQGNSA. This CDR3 region has 15 residues. Here the CDR3 reads CASSLAAGGAGEQYF. CDR3 nucleotides: TGTGCCAGCAGCTTAGCGGCGGGAGGGGCCGGCGAGCAGTACTTC.

The genes are TRBV20-1 and TRBJ1-2; D uncertain. Trimming took 3 bases from V and 13 from J, leaving 9 bases between them. Germline-derived CDR1 and CDR2 are DFQATT and SNEGSKA (reference sequence). The CDR3 sequence is 9 residues long. CDR3 sequence (DNA): TGCAGTGCTAGGCCGTCTTTCACCTTC. This codes for CSARPSFTF.

V is TRBV11-2 and J is TRBJ2-7; 7 bases are a match to TRBD2. Germline values: CDR1 SGHAT, CDR2 FQNNGV. The ends lost 5 bases at V and 3 bases at J; junction bases unmatched: 13. The CDR3 sequence is 16 residues long. CDR3 region: CASSQEEQLAIYEQYF. The CDR3 nucleotides are TGTGCCAGCAGCCAAGAGGAACAACTAGCGATCTACGAGCAGTACTTC.

The chain carries TRBV10-1 and TRBJ2-2, with 7 bases that match TRBD2. V was pared by 4 bases and J by 0 bases, with 5 bases of the junction left unmatched. CDR1 WNHNN and CDR2 SYGVQD come from the germline V gene (reference sequence). The CDR3 is 16 amino acids. This CDR3 is CASSAPSGANTGELFF. CDR3 nucleotides: TGCGCCAGCAGTGCTCCCAGCGGGGCGAACACCGGGGAGCTGTTTTTT.

This chain connects TRBV25-1 to TRBJ1-4; D not certain. CDR1 is MGHDK and CDR2 is SYGVNS in the germline V gene. Between the trimmed V and J ends, which lost 2 bases and 7 bases, there was a span of 17 bases. The CDR3 totals 16 residues. The chain's CDR3 is CASSENVQPGGEKLFF. The CDR3 DNA reads as TGTGCCAGCAGTGAAAACGTCCAGCCCGGCGGTGAAAAACTGTTTTTT.

This chain joins TRBV18 and TRBJ2-7; D not resolved. V gave up 3 bases and J gave up 2 bases, with 11 bases separating them. This CDR3 is built from 14 residues. The germline CDR1 and CDR2 sequences are KGHSH and LQKENI. This chain's CDR3 is CASSPQDGPYEQYF. For the CDR3, the DNA is TGTGCCAGCTCACCTCAGGACGGACCCTACGAGCAGTACTTC.

This sequence joins TRBV7-9 and TRBJ2-7; no clear D. The length of the CDR3 is 15 residues. V lost 5 bases and J 2 bases, leaving 16 bases between the germline ends. Germline assignment: CDR1 SEHNR and CDR2 FQNEAQ (reference sequence). CDR3 protein: CASSPPSAAPYEQYF. CDR3 DNA: TGTGCCAGCAGCCCTCCCTCGGCGGCTCCCTACGAGCAGTACTTC.

This rearrangement joins TRBV6-1 to TRBJ1-3; D is undetermined. The germline CDR1 and CDR2 sequences are MNHNS and SASEGT. V lost 10 bases and J lost 0, with 7 bases in between. The length of the CDR3 is 12 residues. CDR3 nucleotides: TGTGCCACCGAAAGCTCTGGAAACACCATATATTTT. Amino acids: CATESSGNTIYF.